The entry that follows covers one T cell receptor beta chain sequence. The data are from a study of technical replicates of blood from a few donors. This CDR3 comprises 15 residues. In germline, CDR1 is LNHDA, CDR2 SQIVND (reference sequence). V lost 0 bases to trimming and J lost 0 bases, with 9 bases between them. Clones were sequenced by immunoSEQ multiplex PCR, and TCRdb holds only the in-frame ones, with some missing. The repertoire includes about 74,000 clones, around 93% of them detected once, and 0.25% sits in the top ten. The chain carries TRBV19 and TRBJ2-7; TRBD2 is a possible D gene (6 bases). This clonotype was obtained from a human donor in good health. Sequencing was performed on T cells isolated from PBMCs. CDR3 DNA sequence: TGTGCCAGTAGTATAGATCGGGGGACCTCCTACGAGCAGTACTTC. Translating it yields CASSIDRGTSYEQYF.